The rows below give T cell receptor beta chains drawn from one sample of a study of cytomegalovirus exposure and HLA in healthy donors. Profiled with immunoSEQ multiplex PCR; TCRdb holds only in-frame clones, not every one. Of about 170,000 clones in the sample, about three quarters are singletons; the top ten hold around 0.96%. Sequenced: PBMCs. These receptors all come from a woman aged 50 to 60 in good health and CMV-seropositive. Both conserved end residues are part of each CDR3. The order of the fields is D gene, J gene, clone size, V gene, CDR3 protein, CDR3 DNA. D genes are given only for firm matches. A clone size is listed for some rows: how often the clone was seen (once, few, many), or a class if it is expanded.

d_gene: NA
j_gene: TRBJ1-5
abundance: few
v_gene: TRBV6-6
CDR3aa: CASSQGQGTQPQHF
CDR3nt: TGTGCCAGCAGTCAAGGTCAGGGGACCCAGCCCCAGCATTTT

d_gene: NA
j_gene: TRBJ2-3
abundance: few
v_gene: TRBV5-1
CDR3aa: CASSRAGADTQYF
CDR3nt: TGCGCCAGCAGCCGGGCAGGGGCAGATACGCAGTATTTT

d_gene: TRBD1
j_gene: TRBJ2-7
abundance: few
v_gene: TRBV7-9
CDR3aa: CASSSTGEIYEQYF
CDR3nt: TGTGCCAGCAGCTCAACAGGGGAGATCTACGAGCAGTACTTC

d_gene: TRBD1
j_gene: TRBJ2-1
abundance: NA
v_gene: TRBV19
CDR3aa: CASSPGQGSYNEQFF
CDR3nt: TGTGCCAGTAGCCCGGGACAGGGTTCCTACAATGAGCAGTTCTTC

d_gene: NA
j_gene: TRBJ2-6
abundance: NA
v_gene: TRBV6-1
CDR3aa: CASSETPGFGANVLTF
CDR3nt: TGTGCCAGCAGTGAAACACCAGGGTTTGGGGCCAACGTCCTGACTTTC

d_gene: NA
j_gene: TRBJ1-2
abundance: NA
v_gene: TRBV9
CDR3aa: CASSSGGKLLNYGYTF
CDR3nt: TGTGCCAGCAGCTCCGGAGGGAAGCTTCTTAACTATGGCTACACCTTC

d_gene: NA
j_gene: TRBJ1-3
abundance: NA
v_gene: TRBV2
CDR3aa: CASSVGNTIYF
CDR3nt: TGTGCCAGCAGTGTAGGAAACACCATATATTTT

d_gene: TRBD2
j_gene: TRBJ2-7
abundance: NA
v_gene: TRBV28
CDR3aa: CASRIRLAGVYEQYF
CDR3nt: TGTGCCAGCAGGATTCGGCTAGCGGGAGTTTACGAGCAGTACTTC

d_gene: NA
j_gene: TRBJ1-6
abundance: once
v_gene: TRBV19
CDR3aa: CASSLGQTNSPLHF
CDR3nt: TGTGCCAGTTCTTTAGGACAGACAAATTCACCCCTCCACTTT

d_gene: TRBD2
j_gene: TRBJ2-7
abundance: NA
v_gene: TRBV2
CDR3aa: CASTGLAGGASEQYF
CDR3nt: TGTGCCAGCACCGGTCTAGCGGGAGGTGCAAGCGAGCAGTACTTC

d_gene: NA
j_gene: TRBJ2-1
abundance: NA
v_gene: TRBV6-1
CDR3aa: CASKSGSSYNEQFF
CDR3nt: TGTGCCAGCAAGAGCGGTAGCTCCTACAATGAGCAGTTCTTC

d_gene: NA
j_gene: TRBJ2-6
abundance: NA
v_gene: TRBV5-1
CDR3aa: CASRPLSSGANVLTF
CDR3nt: TGTGCCAGCAGGCCGCTCAGTTCTGGGGCCAACGTCCTGACTTTC

d_gene: TRBD1
j_gene: TRBJ1-5
abundance: NA
v_gene: TRBV7-2
CDR3aa: CASSLAPGGAGQPQHF
CDR3nt: TGTGCCAGCAGCCTTGCCCCAGGGGGCGCAGGGCAGCCCCAGCATTTT

d_gene: TRBD2
j_gene: TRBJ2-7
abundance: NA
v_gene: TRBV6-6
CDR3aa: CASRSGGYSYEQYF
CDR3nt: TGTGCCAGCCGGTCGGGGGGATACTCCTACGAGCAGTACTTC

d_gene: TRBD1
j_gene: TRBJ2-2
abundance: NA
v_gene: TRBV19
CDR3aa: CASSTRTGGTGELFF
CDR3nt: TGTGCCAGTAGTACCCGGACAGGGGGCACCGGGGAGCTGTTTTTT

d_gene: NA
j_gene: TRBJ2-7
abundance: NA
v_gene: TRBV5-1
CDR3aa: CASSLAPGADYEQYF
CDR3nt: TGCGCCAGCAGCTTGGCCCCAGGAGCGGACTACGAGCAGTACTTC

d_gene: NA
j_gene: TRBJ1-3
abundance: NA
v_gene: TRBV2
CDR3aa: CASSLGGSGNTIYF
CDR3nt: TGTGCCAGCAGTCTGGGGGGCTCTGGAAACACCATATATTTT

d_gene: TRBD1
j_gene: TRBJ1-4
abundance: NA
v_gene: TRBV27
CDR3aa: CASSATQTGDREKLFF
CDR3nt: TGTGCCAGCAGTGCCACTCAAACAGGGGATAGGGAAAAACTGTTTTTT

d_gene: TRBD2
j_gene: TRBJ2-5
abundance: NA
v_gene: TRBV7-2
CDR3aa: CASNPTSGGEGTQYF
CDR3nt: TGTGCCAGCAATCCGACTAGCGGGGGGGAGGGGACCCAGTACTTC

d_gene: TRBD1
j_gene: TRBJ1-2
abundance: NA
v_gene: TRBV30
CDR3aa: CAWSRQGGNGYTF
CDR3nt: TGTGCCTGGAGTCGACAGGGGGGGAATGGCTACACCTTC

d_gene: TRBD2
j_gene: TRBJ2-1
abundance: NA
v_gene: TRBV30
CDR3aa: CAWTPEAGGYNEQFF
CDR3nt: TGTGCCTGGACCCCGGAAGCGGGGGGATACAATGAGCAGTTCTTC

d_gene: TRBD2
j_gene: TRBJ2-3
abundance: NA
v_gene: TRBV2
CDR3aa: CASSEQGTSGTDTQYF
CDR3nt: TGTGCCAGCAGTGAGCAAGGGACTAGCGGGACAGATACGCAGTATTTT

d_gene: NA
j_gene: TRBJ1-4
abundance: once
v_gene: TRBV7-2
CDR3aa: CASSPLRDSNEKLFF
CDR3nt: TGTGCCAGCAGCCCCCTGCGGGACTCCAATGAAAAACTGTTTTTT

d_gene: NA
j_gene: TRBJ2-5
abundance: NA
v_gene: TRBV5-1
CDR3aa: CASSSGQGGETQYF
CDR3nt: TGCGCCAGCAGCTCTGGACAGGGAGGGGAGACCCAGTACTTC

d_gene: TRBD1
j_gene: TRBJ2-7
abundance: NA
v_gene: TRBV5-1
CDR3aa: CASSIPQGGFYEQYF
CDR3nt: TGCGCCAGCAGCATACCACAGGGGGGATTCTACGAGCAGTACTTC

d_gene: TRBD1
j_gene: TRBJ1-6
abundance: NA
v_gene: TRBV7-2
CDR3aa: CVTGGSYNSPLHF
CDR3nt: TGTGTGACAGGGGGCTCCTATAATTCACCCCTCCACTTT

d_gene: NA
j_gene: TRBJ1-2
abundance: NA
v_gene: TRBV6-5
CDR3aa: CASSATPGGYTF
CDR3nt: TGTGCCAGCAGTGCTACCCCGGGAGGCTACACCTTC

d_gene: NA
j_gene: TRBJ2-1
abundance: NA
v_gene: TRBV27
CDR3aa: CASSFSWIGGNEQFF
CDR3nt: TGTGCCAGCAGTTTCTCCTGGATAGGGGGCAATGAGCAGTTCTTC

d_gene: NA
j_gene: TRBJ2-3
abundance: few
v_gene: TRBV10-1
CDR3aa: CASSEGTIGTDTQYF
CDR3nt: TGCGCCAGCAGTGAGGGGACAATTGGGACAGATACGCAGTATTTT

d_gene: TRBD2
j_gene: TRBJ2-7
abundance: once
v_gene: TRBV4-1
CDR3aa: CASSQVGLAGGEQYF
CDR3nt: TGCGCCAGCAGCCAAGTCGGGCTAGCGGGAGGCGAGCAGTACTTC

d_gene: NA
j_gene: TRBJ2-7
abundance: NA
v_gene: TRBV28
CDR3aa: CASTSPATGSYEQYF
CDR3nt: TGTGCCAGCACCTCCCCCGCGACAGGCTCCTACGAGCAGTACTTC

d_gene: NA
j_gene: TRBJ2-7
abundance: NA
v_gene: TRBV6-5
CDR3aa: CATKISLSHEQYF
CDR3nt: TGTGCCACCAAAATTTCCCTTTCGCACGAGCAGTACTTC

d_gene: NA
j_gene: TRBJ2-3
abundance: once
v_gene: TRBV29-1
CDR3aa: CSAGWSKSTDTQYF
CDR3nt: TGCAGCGCAGGCTGGTCCAAAAGCACAGATACGCAGTATTTT

d_gene: NA
j_gene: TRBJ1-2
abundance: NA
v_gene: TRBV10-3
CDR3aa: CAISQPDSRGGYTF
CDR3nt: TGTGCCATCAGTCAACCGGACTCCAGAGGTGGCTACACCTTC

d_gene: NA
j_gene: TRBJ1-2
abundance: once
v_gene: TRBV29-1
CDR3aa: CSVADRNTGKNYGYTF
CDR3nt: TGCAGCGTCGCAGATCGAAACACAGGGAAGAACTATGGCTACACCTTC

d_gene: TRBD1
j_gene: TRBJ1-5
abundance: NA
v_gene: TRBV4-1
CDR3aa: CASSSQGTGQYQPQHF
CDR3nt: TGCGCCAGCAGCTCTCAGGGGACAGGGCAATATCAGCCCCAGCATTTT

d_gene: NA
j_gene: TRBJ2-2
abundance: NA
v_gene: TRBV6-5
CDR3aa: CASSSYSPKNTGELFF
CDR3nt: TGTGCCAGCAGTTCTTACAGCCCTAAAAACACCGGGGAGCTGTTTTTT

d_gene: TRBD1
j_gene: TRBJ1-5
abundance: NA
v_gene: TRBV28
CDR3aa: CASSLQGSQHF
CDR3nt: TGTGCCAGCAGTCTACAGGGGTCCCAGCATTTT

d_gene: TRBD1
j_gene: TRBJ1-1
abundance: few
v_gene: TRBV6-4
CDR3aa: CASSLDRYTEAFF
CDR3nt: TGTGCCAGCAGTCTGGACAGGTACACTGAAGCTTTCTTT

d_gene: TRBD2
j_gene: TRBJ2-7
abundance: NA
v_gene: TRBV2
CDR3aa: CASNGGGSTYEQYF
CDR3nt: TGTGCCAGCAACGGGGGGGGCTCAACCTACGAGCAGTACTTC

d_gene: TRBD1
j_gene: TRBJ2-2
abundance: few
v_gene: TRBV9
CDR3aa: CASSVGPGGDGTGELFF
CDR3nt: TGTGCCAGCAGCGTAGGGCCAGGGGGCGATGGGACCGGGGAGCTGTTTTTT

d_gene: TRBD1
j_gene: TRBJ1-2
abundance: once
v_gene: TRBV25-1
CDR3aa: CASWDRSYGYTF
CDR3nt: TGTGCCAGCTGGGACAGAAGCTATGGCTACACCTTC

d_gene: NA
j_gene: TRBJ1-6
abundance: few
v_gene: TRBV2
CDR3aa: CASTAGGEHSPLHF
CDR3nt: TGTGCCAGCACCGCGGGTGGGGAGCATTCACCCCTCCACTTT

d_gene: TRBD1
j_gene: TRBJ2-2
abundance: NA
v_gene: TRBV9
CDR3aa: CASSPMGQGFTGELFF
CDR3nt: TGTGCCAGCAGCCCCATGGGACAGGGGTTCACCGGGGAGCTGTTTTTT

d_gene: NA
j_gene: TRBJ1-1
abundance: NA
v_gene: TRBV29-1
CDR3aa: CSVEGGQSNTEAFF
CDR3nt: TGCAGCGTTGAGGGGGGTCAATCTAACACTGAAGCTTTCTTT

d_gene: NA
j_gene: TRBJ2-1
abundance: NA
v_gene: TRBV7-2
CDR3aa: CASSFWGGHEQFF
CDR3nt: TGTGCCAGCAGCTTCTGGGGGGGGCATGAGCAGTTCTTC

d_gene: TRBD1
j_gene: TRBJ1-5
abundance: few
v_gene: TRBV19
CDR3aa: CASSDTGGRNQPQHF
CDR3nt: TGTGCCAGTAGTGACACAGGGGGCCGGAATCAGCCCCAGCATTTT

d_gene: TRBD2
j_gene: TRBJ2-7
abundance: NA
v_gene: TRBV6-5
CDR3aa: CASLKTSGTYEQYF
CDR3nt: TGTGCCAGCCTTAAGACTAGCGGCACCTACGAGCAGTACTTC

d_gene: NA
j_gene: TRBJ1-1
abundance: NA
v_gene: TRBV4-1
CDR3aa: CASSQQGSTEAFF
CDR3nt: TGCGCCAGCAGCCAGCAGGGAAGCACTGAAGCTTTCTTT

d_gene: TRBD2
j_gene: TRBJ2-3
abundance: few
v_gene: TRBV10-2
CDR3aa: CASSKAGGGADTQYF
CDR3nt: TGCGCCAGCAGTAAAGCGGGAGGGGGTGCAGATACGCAGTATTTT

d_gene: TRBD2
j_gene: TRBJ2-3
abundance: NA
v_gene: TRBV2
CDR3aa: CASSESPSGSYTQYF
CDR3nt: TGTGCCAGCAGTGAGTCGCCTAGCGGGAGCTATACGCAGTATTTT

d_gene: NA
j_gene: TRBJ1-5
abundance: few
v_gene: TRBV29-1
CDR3aa: CSVEWENLSNQPQHF
CDR3nt: TGCAGCGTTGAATGGGAGAACCTTAGCAATCAGCCCCAGCATTTT